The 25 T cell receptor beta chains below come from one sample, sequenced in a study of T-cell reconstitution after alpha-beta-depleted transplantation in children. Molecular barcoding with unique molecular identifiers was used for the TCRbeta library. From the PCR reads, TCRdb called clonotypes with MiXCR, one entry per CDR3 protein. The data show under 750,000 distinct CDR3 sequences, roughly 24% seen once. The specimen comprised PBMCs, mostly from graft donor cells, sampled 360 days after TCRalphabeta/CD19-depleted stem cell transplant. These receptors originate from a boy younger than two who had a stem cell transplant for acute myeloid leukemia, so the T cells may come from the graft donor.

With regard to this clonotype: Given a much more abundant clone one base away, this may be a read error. CDR3 nucleotide sequence: TGTACCAGCAGTGGCAGCGACAATGAGCAGTTCTTC. This codes for CTSSGSDNEQFF. The J gene is TRBJ2-1, the V gene TRBV6-1; D is uncertain. The CDR3 sequence is 12 residues long. CDR1 and CDR2 from the germline V gene are MNHNS and SASEGT.

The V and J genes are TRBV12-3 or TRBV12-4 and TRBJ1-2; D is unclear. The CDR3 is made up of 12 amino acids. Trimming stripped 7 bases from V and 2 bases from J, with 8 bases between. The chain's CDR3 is CASTQQNYGYTF. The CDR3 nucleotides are TGTGCCAGCACACAGCAAAACTATGGCTACACCTTC.

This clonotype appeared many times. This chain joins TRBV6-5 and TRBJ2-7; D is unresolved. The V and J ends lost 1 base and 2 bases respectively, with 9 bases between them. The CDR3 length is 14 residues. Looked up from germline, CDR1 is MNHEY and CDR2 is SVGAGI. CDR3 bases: TGTGCCAGCAGTTACTACGCAGGCACCTACGAGCAGTACGTC. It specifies CASSYYAGTYEQYV.

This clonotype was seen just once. For the CDR3, the DNA is TGTGCCAGCAGCCCTGGACAGGGGTCTAATGAAAAACTGTTTTTT. Translation: CASSPGQGSNEKLFF. This sequence joins TRBV4-2 and TRBJ1-4; 9 bases agree with TRBD1. CDR3 length: 15 amino acids. The germline CDR1 and CDR2 sequences are LGHNA and YNFKEQ. V lost 4 bases and J lost 3; bases outside the gene matches: 3.

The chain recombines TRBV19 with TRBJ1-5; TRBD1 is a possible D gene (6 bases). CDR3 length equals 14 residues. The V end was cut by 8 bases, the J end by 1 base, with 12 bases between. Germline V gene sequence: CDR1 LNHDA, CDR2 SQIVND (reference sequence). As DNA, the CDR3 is TGTGCCAGTGAGCAAGGGGGAAGCAATCAGCCCCAGCATTTT. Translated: CASEQGGSNQPQHF.

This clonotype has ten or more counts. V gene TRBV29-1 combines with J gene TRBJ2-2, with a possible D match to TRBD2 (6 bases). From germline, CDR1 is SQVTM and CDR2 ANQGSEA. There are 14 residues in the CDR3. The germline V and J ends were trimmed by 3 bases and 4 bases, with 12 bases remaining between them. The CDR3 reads CSVDRDGSTGELFF. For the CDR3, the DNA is TGCAGCGTTGACAGGGACGGGAGCACCGGGGAGCTGTTTTTT.

In DNA, the CDR3 is TGTGCTAGTGGGCCGGACAGGGTGGCAGAGACCCAGTACTTC. It encodes CASGPDRVAETQYF. V and J are TRBV12-5 and TRBJ2-5, with 8 bases lining up with TRBD1. The CDR3 sequence is 14 residues long. In germline, CDR1 is LGHNT, CDR2 FRNRAP. V lost 6 bases, J lost 4 bases, and 7 bases stayed unmatched. Variable domain in full (rest from reference TRBV12-5 and TRBJ2-5): DARVTQTPRHKVTEMGQEVTMRCQPILGHNTVFWYRQTMMQGLELLAYFRNRAPLDDSGMPKDRFSAEMPDATLATLKIQPSEPRDSAVYFCASGPDRVAETQYFGPGTRLLVL.

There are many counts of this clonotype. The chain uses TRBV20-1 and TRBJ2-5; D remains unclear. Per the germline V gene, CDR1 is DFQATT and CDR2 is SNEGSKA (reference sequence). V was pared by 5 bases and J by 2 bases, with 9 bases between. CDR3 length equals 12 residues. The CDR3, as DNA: TGCAGTGCTGCCTTGGCTCAAGAGACCCAGTACTTC. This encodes CSAALAQETQYF.

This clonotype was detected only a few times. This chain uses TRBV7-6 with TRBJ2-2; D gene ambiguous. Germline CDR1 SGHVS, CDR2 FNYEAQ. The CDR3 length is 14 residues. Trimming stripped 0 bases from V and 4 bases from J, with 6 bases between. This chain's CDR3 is CASSLAHSTGELFF. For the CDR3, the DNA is TGTGCCAGCAGCTTAGCCCATTCCACCGGGGAGCTGTTTTTT. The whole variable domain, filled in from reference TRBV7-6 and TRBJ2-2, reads GAGVSQSPRYKVTKRGQDVALRCDPISGHVSLYWYRQALGQGPEFLTYFNYEAQQDKSGLPNDRFSAERPEGSISTLTIQRTEQRDSAMYRCASSLAHSTGELFFGEGSRLTVL.

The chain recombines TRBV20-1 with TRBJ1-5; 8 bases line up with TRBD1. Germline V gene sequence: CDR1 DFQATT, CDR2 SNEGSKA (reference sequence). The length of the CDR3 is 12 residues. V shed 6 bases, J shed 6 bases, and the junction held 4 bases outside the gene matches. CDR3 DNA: TGCAGTGCCCGGACAGGGTTTCAGCCCCAGCATTTT. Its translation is CSARTGFQPQHF.

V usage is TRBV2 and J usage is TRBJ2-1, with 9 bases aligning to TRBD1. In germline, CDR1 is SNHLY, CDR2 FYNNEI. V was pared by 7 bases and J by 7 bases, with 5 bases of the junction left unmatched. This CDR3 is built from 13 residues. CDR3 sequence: CASNRQGGNEQFF. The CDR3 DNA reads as TGTGCCAGCAATAGACAGGGGGGAAATGAGCAGTTCTTC.

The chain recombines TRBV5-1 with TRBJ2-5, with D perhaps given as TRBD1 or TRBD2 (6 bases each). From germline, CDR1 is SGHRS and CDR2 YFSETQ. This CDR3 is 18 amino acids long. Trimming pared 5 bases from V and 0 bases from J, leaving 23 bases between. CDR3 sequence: CASRFGGGTRRNQETQYF. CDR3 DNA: TGCGCCAGCAGATTTGGGGGCGGGACACGCCGAAACCAAGAGACCCAGTACTTC.

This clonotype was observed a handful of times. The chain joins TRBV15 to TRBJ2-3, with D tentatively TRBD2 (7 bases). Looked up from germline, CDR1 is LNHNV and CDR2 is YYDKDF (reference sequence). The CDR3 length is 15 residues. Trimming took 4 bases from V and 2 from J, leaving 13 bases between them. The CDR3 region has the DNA TGTGCCACCAGCACCGGGGGGCTCGTCACAGATACGCAGTATTTT. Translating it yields CATSTGGLVTDTQYF.

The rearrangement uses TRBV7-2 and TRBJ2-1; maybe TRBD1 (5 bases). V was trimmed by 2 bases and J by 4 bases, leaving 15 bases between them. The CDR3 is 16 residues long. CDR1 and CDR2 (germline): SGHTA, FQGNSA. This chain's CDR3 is CASSLSSQGTYNEQFF. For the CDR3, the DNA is TGTGCCAGCAGCTTATCGTCGCAGGGAACATACAATGAGCAGTTCTTC.

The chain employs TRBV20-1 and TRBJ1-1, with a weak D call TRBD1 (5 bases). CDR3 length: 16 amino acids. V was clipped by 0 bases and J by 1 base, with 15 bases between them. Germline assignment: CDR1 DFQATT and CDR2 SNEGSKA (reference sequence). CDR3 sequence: CSARDPRVIANTEAFF. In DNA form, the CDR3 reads TGCAGTGCTAGAGATCCCAGGGTTATAGCGAACACTGAAGCTTTCTTT.

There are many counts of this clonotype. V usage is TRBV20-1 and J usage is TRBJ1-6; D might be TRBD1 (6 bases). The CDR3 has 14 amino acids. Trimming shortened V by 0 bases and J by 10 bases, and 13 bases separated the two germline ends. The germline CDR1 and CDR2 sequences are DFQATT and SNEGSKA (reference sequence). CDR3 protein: CSAREPRGRSPLHF. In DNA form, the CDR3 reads TGCAGTGCTAGAGAACCACGGGGGCGGTCACCCCTCCACTTT.

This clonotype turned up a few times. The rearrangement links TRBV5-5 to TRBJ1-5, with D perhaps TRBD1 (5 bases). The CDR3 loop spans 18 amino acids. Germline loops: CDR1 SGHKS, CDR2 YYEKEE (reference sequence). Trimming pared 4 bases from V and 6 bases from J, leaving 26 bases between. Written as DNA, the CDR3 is TGTGCCAGCAGCGCCCGACCGGGGGGGTCAGATTGGGCTCAGCCCCAGCATTTT. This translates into CASSARPGGSDWAQPQHF.

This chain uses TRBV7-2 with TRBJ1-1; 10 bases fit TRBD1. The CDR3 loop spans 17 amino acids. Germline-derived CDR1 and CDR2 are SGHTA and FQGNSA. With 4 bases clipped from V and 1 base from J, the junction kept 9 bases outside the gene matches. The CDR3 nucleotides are TGTGCCAGCAGCTGGATGGGACAGGGGAGTGGGAACACTGAAGCTTTCTTT. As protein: CASSWMGQGSGNTEAFF.

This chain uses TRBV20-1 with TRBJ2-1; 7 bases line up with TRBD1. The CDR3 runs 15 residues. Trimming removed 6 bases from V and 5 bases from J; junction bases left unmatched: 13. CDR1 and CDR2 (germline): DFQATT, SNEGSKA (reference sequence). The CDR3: CSAPVPRQGDNEQFF. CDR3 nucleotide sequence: TGCAGTGCACCGGTCCCTAGGCAGGGGGACAATGAGCAGTTCTTC.

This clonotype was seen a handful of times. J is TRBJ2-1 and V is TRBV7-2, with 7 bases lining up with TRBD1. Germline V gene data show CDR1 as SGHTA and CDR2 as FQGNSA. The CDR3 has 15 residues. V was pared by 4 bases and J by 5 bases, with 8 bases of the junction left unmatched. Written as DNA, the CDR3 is TGTGCCAGCAGCTCAGCAGGGGGTACCGACAATGAGCAGTTCTTC. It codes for CASSSAGGTDNEQFF. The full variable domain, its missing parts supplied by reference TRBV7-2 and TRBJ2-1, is GAGVSQSPSNKVTEKGKDVELRCDPISGHTALYWYRQSLGQGLEFLIYFQGNSAPDKSGLPSDRFSAERTGGSVSTLTIQRTQQEDSAVYLCASSSAGGTDNEQFFGPGTRLTVL.

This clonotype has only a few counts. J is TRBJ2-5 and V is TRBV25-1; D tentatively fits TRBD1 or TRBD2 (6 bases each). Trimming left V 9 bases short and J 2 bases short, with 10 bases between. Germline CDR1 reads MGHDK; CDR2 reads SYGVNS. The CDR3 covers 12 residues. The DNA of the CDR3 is TGTGCCAGTGGGGGGCCGCAAGAGACCCAGTACTTC. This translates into CASGGPQETQYF.

CDR3 sequence reads: CASSPITPLAAADTQYF. CDR3 nucleotides: TGTGCCAGCAGCCCCATCACCCCACTAGCGGCGGCAGATACGCAGTATTTT. The chain combines TRBV7-9 with TRBJ2-3, with 8 bases fitting TRBD2. The CDR3 is made up of 17 amino acids. Trimming cost V 5 bases and J 4 bases; bases outside gene matches: 14. The germline V gene encodes CDR1 SEHNR and CDR2 FQNEAQ (reference sequence).

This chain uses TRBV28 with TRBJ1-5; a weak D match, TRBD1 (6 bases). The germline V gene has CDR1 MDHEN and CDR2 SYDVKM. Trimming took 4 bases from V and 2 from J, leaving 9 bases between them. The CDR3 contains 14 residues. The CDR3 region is CASSSAGGNQPQHF. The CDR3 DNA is TGTGCCAGCAGTTCCGCAGGGGGCAATCAGCCCCAGCATTTT.

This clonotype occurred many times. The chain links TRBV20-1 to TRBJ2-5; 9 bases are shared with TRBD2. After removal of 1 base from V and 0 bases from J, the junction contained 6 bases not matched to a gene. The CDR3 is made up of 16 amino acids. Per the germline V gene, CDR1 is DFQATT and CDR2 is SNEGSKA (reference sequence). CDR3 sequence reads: CSARVMSGGYQETQYF. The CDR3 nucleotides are TGCAGTGCTAGAGTAATGAGCGGGGGGTACCAAGAGACCCAGTACTTC.

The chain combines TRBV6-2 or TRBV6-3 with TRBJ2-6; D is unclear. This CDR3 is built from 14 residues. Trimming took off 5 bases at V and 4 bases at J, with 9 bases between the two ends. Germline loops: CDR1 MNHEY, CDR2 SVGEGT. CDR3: CASSPPGGANVLTF. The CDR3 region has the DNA TGTGCCAGCAGTCCCCCCGGGGGGGCCAACGTCCTGACTTTC.